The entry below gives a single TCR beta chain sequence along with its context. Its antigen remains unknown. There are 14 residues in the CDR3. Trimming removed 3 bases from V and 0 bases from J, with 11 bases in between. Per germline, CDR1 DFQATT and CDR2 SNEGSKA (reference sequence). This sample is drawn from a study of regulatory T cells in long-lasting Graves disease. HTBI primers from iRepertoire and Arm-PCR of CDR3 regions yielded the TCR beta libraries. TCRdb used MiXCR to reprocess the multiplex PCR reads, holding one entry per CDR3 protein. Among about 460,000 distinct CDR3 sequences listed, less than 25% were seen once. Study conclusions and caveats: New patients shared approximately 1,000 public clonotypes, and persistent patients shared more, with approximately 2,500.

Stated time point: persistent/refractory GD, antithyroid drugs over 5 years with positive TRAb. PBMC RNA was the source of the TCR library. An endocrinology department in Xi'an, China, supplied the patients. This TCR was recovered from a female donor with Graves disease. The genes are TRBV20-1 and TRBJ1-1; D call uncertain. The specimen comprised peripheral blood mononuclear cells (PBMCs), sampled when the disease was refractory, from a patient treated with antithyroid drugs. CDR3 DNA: TGCAGTGCTAGTGACCTCGGGCTGAACACTGAAGCTTTCTTT. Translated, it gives CSASDLGLNTEAFF.